Listed below are T cell receptor beta chains from one sample, sequenced in a study of sequential checkpoint blockade in melanoma. The method was immunoSEQ multiplex PCR; TCRdb's version includes in-frame clones alone and lacks a portion of them. The sample carries approximately 26,000 clones, 77% recorded once. Source: CD8+ T cells sorted from blood (inferred from file names), taken from a patient given nivolumab and ipilimumab in sequence. The receptors were gathered from a human donor with melanoma. Each CDR3 is given with its conserved first and last residue. D genes are given only for firm matches. Where a row states a size, it is once, few, many or the class of an expanded clone; other rows omit it.

v_call,cdr3_length,d_call,j_call,clone_size,cdr3_nt,cdr3_aa
TRBV11-2,14,-,TRBJ2-5,-,TGTGCCAGCAGCCGGACAGCTCGTAAAGAGACCCAGTACTTC,CASSRTARKETQYF
TRBV13,14,TRBD2,TRBJ2-7,-,TGTGCCAGCACATTAGCGGGAGGAGGATACGAGCAGTACTTC,CASTLAGGGYEQYF
TRBV28,15,-,TRBJ2-2,-,TGTGCCATCCTTGACAGGTTCTCGAACACCGGGGAGCTGTTTTTT,CAILDRFSNTGELFF
TRBV6-1,15,TRBD1,TRBJ2-2,-,TGTGCCAGCAGTGAATGGGACAGGGTCACCGGGGAGCTGTTTTTT,CASSEWDRVTGELFF
TRBV28,19,-,TRBJ2-7,-,TGTGCCAGCAGTTTATACCCAGGGGATAGCGGGCATCTTGCCTACGAGCAGTACTTC,CASSLYPGDSGHLAYEQYF
TRBV7-3,14,TRBD1,TRBJ2-7,-,TGTGCCAGCAGCTTAATAGGGGGCGCGGACGAGCAGTACTTC,CASSLIGGADEQYF
TRBV7-9,15,TRBD1,TRBJ1-4,-,TGTGCCAGCAGCTTAGGCACAGGGGGAGATGAAAAACTGTTTTTT,CASSLGTGGDEKLFF
TRBV7-9,15,-,TRBJ2-3,-,TGTGCCAGCAGGTCTCATACTTCTAGCACAGATACGCAGTATTTT,CASRSHTSSTDTQYF
TRBV4-3,16,TRBD2,TRBJ2-1,-,TGCGCCAGCAGCCAAGATAAGCTAGCGGTCTACAATGAGCAGTTCTTC,CASSQDKLAVYNEQFF
TRBV27,15,TRBD1,TRBJ2-7,-,TGTGCCAGCAGTTTTCTGGACAGGGGGACCTACGAGCAGTACTTC,CASSFLDRGTYEQYF
TRBV9,14,-,TRBJ1-2,-,TGTGCCAGCAGCCCTCGGAACAGCAACTATGGCTACACCTTC,CASSPRNSNYGYTF
TRBV7-2,17,-,TRBJ2-3,few,TGTGCCAGCAGCTTAGCTCACAGATCCTACATCACAGATACGCAGTATTTT,CASSLAHRSYITDTQYF
TRBV4-3,15,TRBD1,TRBJ1-5,-,TGCGCCAGCAGCCAAGATACAGGGGGCAACCAGCCCCAGCATTTT,CASSQDTGGNQPQHF
TRBV6-1,14,-,TRBJ1-2,-,TGTGCCAGCAGTTTAGAGGGGACTCGTAATGGCTACACCTTC,CASSLEGTRNGYTF
TRBV2,15,-,TRBJ1-1,-,TGTGCCAGCAGTTATCCGACAGGCCTGAACACTGAAGCTTTCTTT,CASSYPTGLNTEAFF
TRBV5-6,16,TRBD1,TRBJ2-5,-,TGTGCCAGCAGCTCGGCAGGACAGGGGACGAGGGAGACCCAGTACTTC,CASSSAGQGTRETQYF
TRBV19,11,-,TRBJ1-5,-,TGTGCCAGCGGACAGAATCAGCCCCAGCATTTT,CASGQNQPQHF
TRBV19,16,TRBD2,TRBJ2-3,-,TGTGCCAGTAGTCTCCACCGCGGGGGGAACACAGATACGCAGTATTTT,CASSLHRGGNTDTQYF
TRBV5-4,14,-,TRBJ1-1,few,TGTGCCAGCAGCTTGGGACTGAAACGCCCTGAAGCTTTCTTT,CASSLGLKRPEAFF
TRBV28,15,TRBD2,TRBJ2-7,-,TGTGCCAGCAGAAGGACTAGCGGGAGGCTGTACGAGCAGTACTTC,CASRRTSGRLYEQYF
TRBV28,13,-,TRBJ2-7,few,TGTGCCAGCAGTTCCGAGACTAGCTACGAGCAGTACTTC,CASSSETSYEQYF
TRBV27,16,TRBD1,TRBJ2-7,-,TGTGCCAGCAGTTTCAGCGCTGGACAGGCCTCCTACGAGCAGTACTTC,CASSFSAGQASYEQYF
TRBV19,14,TRBD2,TRBJ2-1,-,TGTGCCAGTAGTACGGGACTAGCGATGAATGAGCAGTTCTTC,CASSTGLAMNEQFF
TRBV20-1,11,TRBD2,TRBJ2-7,-,TGCAGTCCTAGGTGGGGGGGCGAGCAGTACTTC,CSPRWGGEQYF
TRBV27,12,-,TRBJ2-7,-,TGTGCCAGCCGACAGAGCTCCTACGAGCAGTACTTC,CASRQSSYEQYF
TRBV7-2,13,-,TRBJ1-2,-,TGTGCCAGCAGCATCTCCGGGATCGCTGGCTACACCTTC,CASSISGIAGYTF
TRBV9,15,TRBD2,TRBJ2-5,-,TGTGCCAGCAGCAGTAGCGGGGGGCCCCAAGAGACCCAGTACTTC,CASSSSGGPQETQYF
TRBV5-4,15,-,TRBJ1-2,-,TGTGCCAGCAGCCCCTCGCAGGATTTTAACTATGGCTACACCTTC,CASSPSQDFNYGYTF
TRBV6-1,16,-,TRBJ2-7,-,TGTGCCAGCAGTGAACCCGTGGGGGGAGTCTCCTACGAGCAGTACTTC,CASSEPVGGVSYEQYF